Shown below are 8 T cell receptor beta chains from a single sample sequenced in a study of T cells after yellow fever vaccination (dated by TCRdb to between 2018 and 2020). Preparation of the library involved 5' RACE. Sequencing used an Illumina NovaSeq 6000. TCRdb reprocessing: public reads trimmed at Q25 with fastp, clones called with MiXCR, in-frame beta chains kept. Entries that share a CDR3 protein sequence are merged under the most common genes and DNA. The sample profile shows about 220,000 distinct CDR3 sequences; roughly 3.3% of them were found once. In total, the top ten clones hold roughly 3.2% of the sample. This sample's treatment or condition label indicates: live attenuated yellow fever vaccine strain. Source: CD4+ T cells sorted from PBMCs, taken 10 days after the yellow fever booster vaccination. The receptors were gathered from a man younger than 35 who received the YFV17D yellow fever vaccine.

There are a few counts of this clonotype. This chain uses TRBV30 with TRBJ2-7; TRBD1 might be the D (6 bases). CDR1 GTSNPN and CDR2 SVGIG come from the germline V gene (reference sequence). Trimming removed 0 bases at V and 2 bases at J, with 11 bases between. The CDR3 extends over 14 amino acids. DNA of the CDR3: TGTGCCTGGAGTGTGCAAACAGGGACCTACGAGCAGTACTTC. Translation gives CAWSVQTGTYEQYF. The variable domain in full, with the rest retrieved from reference TRBV30 and TRBJ2-7, is SQTIHQWPATLVQPVGSPLSLECTVEGTSNPNLYWYRQAAGRGLQLLFYSVGIGQISSEVPQNLSASRPQDRQFILSSKKLLLSDSGFYLCAWSVQTGTYEQYFGPGTRLTVT.

This clonotype was counted a few times. V usage is TRBV28 and J usage is TRBJ1-5, with D tentatively TRBD1 (6 bases). The CDR3 sequence is 15 residues long. Germline assignment: CDR1 MDHEN and CDR2 SYDVKM. Trimming took off 7 bases at V and 4 bases at J, with 17 bases between the two ends. As DNA, the CDR3 is TGTGCCAGCAACCTCGGACAGTTGGAAAATCAGCCCCAGCATTTT. Protein: CASNLGQLENQPQHF.

This clonotype came up many times. The rearrangement uses TRBV20-1 and TRBJ2-5; perhaps TRBD1 as D (5 bases). CDR1 and CDR2 (germline): DFQATT, SNEGSKA (reference sequence). V was pared by 4 bases and J by 5 bases, with 17 bases between. This CDR3 has 14 amino acids. For the CDR3, the DNA is TGCAGTGCTACAAGGGGCCATATCCTGGAGACCCAGTACTTC. Its translation is CSATRGHILETQYF.

This clonotype was observed at least ten times. The genes are TRBV7-3 and TRBJ2-3, with D hard to call. Per the germline V gene, CDR1 is SGHTA and CDR2 is FQGTGA. Deletions cut 5 bases from V and 2 bases from J, with 11 bases between. The CDR3 extends over 14 amino acids. The CDR3 loop is CASSPGPATDTQYF. Here the CDR3 DNA reads TGTGCCAGCAGCCCCGGACCAGCCACAGATACGCAGTATTTT.

J is TRBJ2-1 and V is TRBV6-2 or TRBV6-3; D remains unclear. The germline CDR1 and CDR2 sequences are MNHEY and SVGEGT. CDR3 length: 13 residues. V was trimmed by 6 bases and J by 4 bases, leaving 10 bases between them. The CDR3 DNA sequence: TGTGCCAGCAGCAAGCTCGAGTACAATGAGCAGTTCTTC. Translating it yields CASSKLEYNEQFF.

In this sample, this clonotype turned up many times. The V and J genes are TRBV5-1 and TRBJ1-1, with TRBD1 identical over 7 bases. This CDR3 region has 16 residues. Trimming removed 1 base from V and 2 bases from J; junction bases left unmatched: 8. Germline-derived CDR1 and CDR2 are SGHRS and YFSETQ. The CDR3 nucleotides read TGCGCCAGCAGCTTGCCGATTCGGACAGGAAACACTGAAGCTTTCTTT. As protein: CASSLPIRTGNTEAFF.

The chain has TRBV19 and TRBJ2-1; D might be TRBD1 (6 bases). The CDR3 contains 17 residues. Germline lookup yields CDR1 LNHDA and CDR2 SQIVND (reference sequence). Trimming cost V 7 bases and J 4 bases, with 23 bases left between them. The CDR3 DNA follows: TGTGCCAGTACCTCAAAAGGGGCAGGGGCGACATACAATGAGCAGTTCTTC. Its protein is CASTSKGAGATYNEQFF. Complete variable domain (other parts from reference TRBV19 and TRBJ2-1): DGGITQSPKYLFRKEGQNVTLSCEQNLNHDAMYWYRQDPGQGLRLIYYSQIVNDFQKGDIAEGYSVSREKKESFPLTVTSAQKNPTAFYLCASTSKGAGATYNEQFFGPGTRLTVL.

Many counts were recorded for this clonotype. The J gene is TRBJ2-7, the V gene TRBV18; maybe TRBD1 (6 bases). The CDR3 totals 12 residues. Trimming cost V 4 bases and J 6 bases, with 10 bases left between them. Germline CDR1 reads KGHSH; CDR2 reads LQKENI. The CDR3 DNA is TGTGCCAGCTCACGGGACACCTCCGAGCAGTACTTC. Translation gives CASSRDTSEQYF.